This T cell receptor (beta chain) was captured by sequencing in a study of cytomegalovirus exposure and HLA in healthy donors. Study at large: HLA-typed donors were the source of approximately 88 million unique TCRs held in an early data release.

Turning to this clone: The antigen remains undetermined.

PCR employed 60 Vbeta and 13 Jbeta primers. Here immunoSEQ multiplex PCR was the method, and the copy in TCRdb shows in-frame clones only, minus some. The sample yields more than 100,000 clones, approximately 66% seen once. Losses at the gene ends were 5 bases for V and 6 bases for J; bases not matched to a gene: 3. This CDR3 has 13 residues. CDR1 and CDR2 (germline): LNHDA, SQIVND (reference sequence). Points from the study as a whole: Most TCR beta V segments were productive about 90% or about 30% of the time in an earlier analysis.

The chain has TRBV19 and TRBJ2-1, with TRBD2 identical over 8 bases. What was sequenced was PBMCs. This clonotype was obtained from a woman aged 45 to 65 in good health and CMV-seronegative. Written as DNA, the CDR3 is TGTGCCAGTAGTTTCGCGGGAGGCAATGAGCAGTTCTTC. The encoded protein is CASSFAGGNEQFF.